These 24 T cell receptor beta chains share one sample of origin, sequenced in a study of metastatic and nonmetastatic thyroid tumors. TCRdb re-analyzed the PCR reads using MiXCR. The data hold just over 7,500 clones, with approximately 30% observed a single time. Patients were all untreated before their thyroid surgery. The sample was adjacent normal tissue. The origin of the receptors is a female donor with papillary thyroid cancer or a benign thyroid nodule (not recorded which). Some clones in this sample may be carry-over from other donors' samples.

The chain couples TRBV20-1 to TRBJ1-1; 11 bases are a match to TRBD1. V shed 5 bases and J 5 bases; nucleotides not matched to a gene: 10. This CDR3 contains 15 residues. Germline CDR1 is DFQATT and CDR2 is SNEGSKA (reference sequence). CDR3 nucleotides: TGCAGTGCTGCCCGACGGACAGGGGGCATAACTGAAGCTTTCTTT. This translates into CSAARRTGGITEAFF.

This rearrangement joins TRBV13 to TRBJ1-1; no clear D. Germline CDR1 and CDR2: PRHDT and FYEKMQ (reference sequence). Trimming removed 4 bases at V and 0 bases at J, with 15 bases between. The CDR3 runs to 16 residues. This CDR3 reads CASSSDSDNMNTEAFF. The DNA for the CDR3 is TGTGCCAGCAGCTCAGACTCCGATAACATGAACACTGAAGCTTTCTTT.

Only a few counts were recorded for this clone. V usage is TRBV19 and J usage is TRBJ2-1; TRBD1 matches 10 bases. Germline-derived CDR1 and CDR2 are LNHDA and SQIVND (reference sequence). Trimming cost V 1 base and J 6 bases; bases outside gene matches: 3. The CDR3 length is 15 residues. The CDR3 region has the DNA TGTGCCAGTAGTATAGCAGGGACAGGGGTCAATGAGCAGTTCTTC. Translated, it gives CASSIAGTGVNEQFF.

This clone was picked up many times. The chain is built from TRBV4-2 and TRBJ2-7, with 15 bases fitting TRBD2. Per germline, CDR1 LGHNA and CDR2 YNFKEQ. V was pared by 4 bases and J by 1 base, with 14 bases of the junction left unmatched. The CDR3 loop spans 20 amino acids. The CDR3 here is CASSPGLAGGPLTYSYEQYF. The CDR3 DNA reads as TGTGCCAGCAGCCCCGGACTAGCGGGAGGGCCATTAACATATTCCTACGAGCAGTACTTC.

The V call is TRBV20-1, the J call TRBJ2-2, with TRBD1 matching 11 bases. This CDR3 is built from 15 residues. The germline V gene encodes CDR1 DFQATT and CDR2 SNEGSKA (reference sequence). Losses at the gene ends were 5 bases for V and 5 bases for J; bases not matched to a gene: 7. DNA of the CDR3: TGCAGTGCTGGACAGGGGGCGCGGCAGACCGGGGAGCTGTTTTTT. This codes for CSAGQGARQTGELFF.

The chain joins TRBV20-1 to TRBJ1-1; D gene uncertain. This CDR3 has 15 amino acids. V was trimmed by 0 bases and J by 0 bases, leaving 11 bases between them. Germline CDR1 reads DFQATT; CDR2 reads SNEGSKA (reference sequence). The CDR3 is CSAREYLGMNTEAFF. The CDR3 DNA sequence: TGCAGTGCTAGAGAGTACCTGGGGATGAACACTGAAGCTTTCTTT.

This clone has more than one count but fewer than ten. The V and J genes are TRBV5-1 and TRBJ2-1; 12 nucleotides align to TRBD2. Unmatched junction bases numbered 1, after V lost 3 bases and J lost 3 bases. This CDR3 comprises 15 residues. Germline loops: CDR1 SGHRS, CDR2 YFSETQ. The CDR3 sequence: CASSSGLAGYNEQFF. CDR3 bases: TGCGCCAGCAGCTCGGGACTAGCGGGCTACAATGAGCAGTTCTTC.

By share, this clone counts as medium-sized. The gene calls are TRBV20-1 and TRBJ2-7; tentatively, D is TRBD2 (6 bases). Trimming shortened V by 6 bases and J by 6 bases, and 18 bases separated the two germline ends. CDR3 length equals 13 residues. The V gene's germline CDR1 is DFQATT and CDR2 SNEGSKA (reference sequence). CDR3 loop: CSATAGGAAEQYV. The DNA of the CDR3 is TGCAGTGCGACGGCCGGGGGTGCGGCCGAGCAGTACGTC.

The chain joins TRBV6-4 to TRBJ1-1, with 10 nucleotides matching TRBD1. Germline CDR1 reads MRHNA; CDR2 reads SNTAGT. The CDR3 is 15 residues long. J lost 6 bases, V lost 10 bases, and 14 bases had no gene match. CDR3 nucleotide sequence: TGTGCCAACATTAGAAAGACAGGGGGCTACTCTGAAGCTTTCTTT. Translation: CANIRKTGGYSEAFF.

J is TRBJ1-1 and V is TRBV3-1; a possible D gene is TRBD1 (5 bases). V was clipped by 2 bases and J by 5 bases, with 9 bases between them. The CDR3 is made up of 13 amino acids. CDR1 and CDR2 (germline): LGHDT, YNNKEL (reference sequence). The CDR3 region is CASSQQGRTEAFF. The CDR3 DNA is TGTGCCAGCAGCCAACAGGGAAGGACTGAAGCTTTCTTT.

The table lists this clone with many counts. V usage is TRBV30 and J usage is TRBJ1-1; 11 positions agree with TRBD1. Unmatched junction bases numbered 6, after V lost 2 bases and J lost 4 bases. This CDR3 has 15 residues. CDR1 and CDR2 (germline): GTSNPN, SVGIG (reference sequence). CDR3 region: CAWSMGQGVGTEAFF. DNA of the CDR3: TGTGCCTGGAGTATGGGACAGGGGGTCGGCACTGAAGCTTTCTTT.

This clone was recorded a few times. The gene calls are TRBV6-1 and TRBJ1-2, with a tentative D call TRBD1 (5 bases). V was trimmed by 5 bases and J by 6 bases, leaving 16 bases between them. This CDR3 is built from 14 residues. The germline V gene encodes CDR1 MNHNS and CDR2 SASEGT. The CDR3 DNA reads TGTGCCAGCAGTAAGGTACAGGAGGTCAATGGCTACACCTTC. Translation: CASSKVQEVNGYTF.

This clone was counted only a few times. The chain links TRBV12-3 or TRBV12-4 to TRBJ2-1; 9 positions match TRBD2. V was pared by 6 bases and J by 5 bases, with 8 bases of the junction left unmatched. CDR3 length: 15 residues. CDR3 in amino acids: CASSPGLAGNNEQFF. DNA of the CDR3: TGTGCCAGCAGCCCTGGGCTAGCGGGAAACAATGAGCAGTTCTTC.

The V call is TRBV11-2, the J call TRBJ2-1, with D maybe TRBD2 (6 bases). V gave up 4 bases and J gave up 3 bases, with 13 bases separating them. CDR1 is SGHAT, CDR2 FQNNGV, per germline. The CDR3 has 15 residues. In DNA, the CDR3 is TGTGCCAGCAGCTATACGAGCGGGTACTACAATGAGCAGTTCTTC. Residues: CASSYTSGYYNEQFF.

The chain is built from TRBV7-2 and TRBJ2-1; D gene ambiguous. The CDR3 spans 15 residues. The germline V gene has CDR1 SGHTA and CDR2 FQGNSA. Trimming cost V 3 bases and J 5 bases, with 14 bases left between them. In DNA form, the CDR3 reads TGTGCCAGCAGCTTGAGCAAGGTTGAGAACAATGAGCAGTTCTTC. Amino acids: CASSLSKVENNEQFF.

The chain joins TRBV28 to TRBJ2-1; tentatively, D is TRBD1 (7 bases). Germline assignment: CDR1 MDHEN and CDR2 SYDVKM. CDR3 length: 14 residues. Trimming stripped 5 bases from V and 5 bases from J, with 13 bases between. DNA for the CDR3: TGTGCCAGCAGTGCGGGACAGCTGAACAATGAGCAGTTCTTC. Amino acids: CASSAGQLNNEQFF.

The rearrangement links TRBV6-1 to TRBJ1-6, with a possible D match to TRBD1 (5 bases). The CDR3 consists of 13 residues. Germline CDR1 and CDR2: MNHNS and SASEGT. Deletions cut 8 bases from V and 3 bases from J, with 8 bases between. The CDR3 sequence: CASGQSYNSPLHF. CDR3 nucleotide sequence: TGTGCCAGCGGACAAAGCTATAATTCACCCCTCCACTTT.

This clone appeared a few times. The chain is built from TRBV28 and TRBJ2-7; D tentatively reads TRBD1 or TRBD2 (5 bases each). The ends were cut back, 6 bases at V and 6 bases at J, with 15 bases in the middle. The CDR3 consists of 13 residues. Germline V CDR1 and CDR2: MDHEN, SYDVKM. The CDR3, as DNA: TGTGCCAGCAGCTTCGAGGGACGGAGCGAGCAGTACTTC. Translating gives CASSFEGRSEQYF.

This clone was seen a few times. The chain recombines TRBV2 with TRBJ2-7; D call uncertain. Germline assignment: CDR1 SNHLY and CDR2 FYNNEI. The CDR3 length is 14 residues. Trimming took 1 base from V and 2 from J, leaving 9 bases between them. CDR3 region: CASSEDLGTYEQYF. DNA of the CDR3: TGTGCCAGCAGTGAAGATCTGGGAACCTACGAGCAGTACTTC.

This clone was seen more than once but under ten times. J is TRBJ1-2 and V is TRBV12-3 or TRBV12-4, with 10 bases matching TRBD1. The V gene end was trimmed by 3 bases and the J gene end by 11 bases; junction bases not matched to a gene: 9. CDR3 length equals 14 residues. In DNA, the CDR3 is TGTGCCAGCAGTTTGGGGACAGGGGTCTATGAATACACCTTC. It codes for CASSLGTGVYEYTF.

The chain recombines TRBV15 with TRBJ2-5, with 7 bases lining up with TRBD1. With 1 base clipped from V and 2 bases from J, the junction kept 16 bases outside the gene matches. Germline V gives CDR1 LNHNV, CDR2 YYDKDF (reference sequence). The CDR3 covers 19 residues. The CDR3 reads CATSRGNRGWVRGQETQYF. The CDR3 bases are TGTGCCACCAGCAGAGGCAACAGGGGTTGGGTTCGGGGACAAGAGACCCAGTACTTC.

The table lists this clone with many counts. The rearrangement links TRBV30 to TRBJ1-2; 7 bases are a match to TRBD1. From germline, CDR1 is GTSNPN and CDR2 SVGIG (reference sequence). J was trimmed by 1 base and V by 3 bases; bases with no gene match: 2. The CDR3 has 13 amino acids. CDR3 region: CAWSGTDNYGYTF. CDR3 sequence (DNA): TGTGCCTGGAGCGGGACAGATAACTATGGCTACACCTTC.

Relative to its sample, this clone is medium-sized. The DNA for the CDR3 is TGTGCCAGCAGTTGGGGGGGGAGAGACCATCAGCCCCAGCATTTT. It encodes CASSWGGRDHQPQHF. The chain carries TRBV6-1 and TRBJ1-5, with D tentatively TRBD1 (5 bases). V lost 5 bases and J 5 bases, leaving 16 bases between the germline ends. CDR1 and CDR2 (germline): MNHNS, SASEGT. CDR3 length: 15 amino acids.

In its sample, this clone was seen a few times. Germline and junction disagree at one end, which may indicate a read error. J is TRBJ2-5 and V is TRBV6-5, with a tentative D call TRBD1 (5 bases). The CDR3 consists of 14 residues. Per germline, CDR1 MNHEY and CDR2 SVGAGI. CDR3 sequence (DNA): TGTGCCAGCAGTTTAGGGATGGACACAGAGACCAAGTACTTC. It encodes CASSLGMDTETKYF.